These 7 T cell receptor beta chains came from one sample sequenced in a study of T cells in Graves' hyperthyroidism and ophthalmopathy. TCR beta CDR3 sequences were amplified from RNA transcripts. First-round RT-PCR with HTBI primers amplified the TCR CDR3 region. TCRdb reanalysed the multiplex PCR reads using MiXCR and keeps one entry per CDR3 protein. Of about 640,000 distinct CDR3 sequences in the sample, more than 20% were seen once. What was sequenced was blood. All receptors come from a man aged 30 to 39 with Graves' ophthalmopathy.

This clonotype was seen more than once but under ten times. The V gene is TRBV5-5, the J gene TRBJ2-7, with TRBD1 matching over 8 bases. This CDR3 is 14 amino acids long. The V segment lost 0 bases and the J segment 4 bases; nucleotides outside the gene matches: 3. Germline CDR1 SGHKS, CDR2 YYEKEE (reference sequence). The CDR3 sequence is CASSLETGVYEQYF. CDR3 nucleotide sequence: TGTGCCAGCAGCTTGGAGACAGGGGTTTACGAGCAGTACTTC.

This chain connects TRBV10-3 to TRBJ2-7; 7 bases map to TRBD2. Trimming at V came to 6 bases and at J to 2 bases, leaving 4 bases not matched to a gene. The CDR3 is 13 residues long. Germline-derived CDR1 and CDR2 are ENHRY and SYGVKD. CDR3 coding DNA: TGTGCCATCAGGGGGGGGGAGACCTACGAGCAGTACTTC. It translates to CAIRGGETYEQYF.

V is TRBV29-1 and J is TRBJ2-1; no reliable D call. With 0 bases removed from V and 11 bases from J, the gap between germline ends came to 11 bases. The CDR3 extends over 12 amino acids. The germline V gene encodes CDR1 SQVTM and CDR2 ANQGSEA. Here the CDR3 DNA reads TGCAGCGTTGAAGATGGCAAACCCCAGCAGTTCTTC. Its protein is CSVEDGKPQQFF.

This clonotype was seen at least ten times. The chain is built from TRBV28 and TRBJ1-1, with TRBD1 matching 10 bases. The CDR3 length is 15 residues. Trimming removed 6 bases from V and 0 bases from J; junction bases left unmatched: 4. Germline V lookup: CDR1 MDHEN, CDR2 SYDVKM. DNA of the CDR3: TGTGCCAGCAGCCTAGACAGGGGGCTGAACACTGAAGCTTTCTTT. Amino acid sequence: CASSLDRGLNTEAFF.

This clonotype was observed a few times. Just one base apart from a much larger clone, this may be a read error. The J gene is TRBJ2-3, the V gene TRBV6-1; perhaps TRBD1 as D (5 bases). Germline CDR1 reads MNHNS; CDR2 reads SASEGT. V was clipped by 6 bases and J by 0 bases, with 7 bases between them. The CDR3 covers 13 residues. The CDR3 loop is CASSRQSTDTQYF. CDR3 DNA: TGTGCCAGCAGCAGACAGAGCACAGATACGCAGTATTTT.

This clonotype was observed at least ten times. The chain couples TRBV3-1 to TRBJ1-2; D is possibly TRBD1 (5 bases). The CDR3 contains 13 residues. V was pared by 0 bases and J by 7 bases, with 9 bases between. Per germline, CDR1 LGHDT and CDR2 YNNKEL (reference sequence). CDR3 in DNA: TGTGCCAGCAGCCAAGAAGGGGCGCCTGGCTACACCTTC. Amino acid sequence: CASSQEGAPGYTF.

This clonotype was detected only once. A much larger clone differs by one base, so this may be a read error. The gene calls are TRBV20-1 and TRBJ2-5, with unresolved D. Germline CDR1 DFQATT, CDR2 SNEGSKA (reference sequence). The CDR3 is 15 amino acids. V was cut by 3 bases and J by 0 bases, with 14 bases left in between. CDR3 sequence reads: CSARPTDWNQETQYF. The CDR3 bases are TGCAGTGCTAGGCCAACCGATTGGAACCAAGAGACCCAGTACTTC.